This T cell receptor beta chain was obtained from a study of shared clonotypes between healthy human individuals (dated by TCRdb to the early 2020s). Regarding the study in general: The cohort included three men and a couple of women between 18 and 49 years of age. The study deeply sequenced blood TCR repertoires of five healthy adults to estimate repertoire size and the extent of clonotype sharing between individuals. For each donor, CD4 naive and CD4 memory were each run on three plates, CD8 naive on two plates, and CD8 memory on one plate. To increase sequencing depth and limit assay-specific biases, TCR repertoire library preparation and sequencing were carried out by different laboratories using diverse techniques. Per donor, leukapheresis produced somewhere between about 0.9 and 9.5 billion PBMCs.

Using the deep immunoSEQ assay, TCR CDR3 regions were amplified from genomic DNA by multiplex PCR. Extracted genomic DNA from each cell subset was distributed evenly across all wells of several immunoSEQ 96-well plates, and each plate was treated as a replicate. For sorted subsets, about 0.2 ug genomic DNA, equal to about 30,000 T cell genomes, was loaded into each replicate PCR. Purified libraries were quantified with a Qubit 3.0 fluorometer, sized on a Bioanalyzer 2100, and re-quantified with the KAPA Library Quantification kit. Each immunoSEQ 96-well plate was sequenced on its own single-read 150-cycle Illumina NextSeq 550 flow cell. On the study's bioinformatics: The immunoSEQ output contained only junctional sequences without quality scores, so filtering could not match that applied to full-length reads. Sequences were annotated with PyIR, a Python wrapper for IgBLAST v1.9, and V/J genes and CDR3 were assigned using IMGT germline references. Reads with weak V/J assignments (E-value above 1e-6), missing CDR3, stop codons, out-of-frame junctions, or ambiguous translated residues were removed. V3J clonotypes were defined as sequences sharing an identical inferred V gene, J gene, and CDR3 amino acid sequence. Percentage overlap between repertoires was computed as shared unique clonotypes divided by the size of the smaller repertoire. Repertoire richness was assessed with RTK rarefaction, the Chao1 estimator, and Recon v2.1 estimates of unobserved clonotypes. Generation probabilities for all TCRbeta clonotypes obtained by the gDNA method from a handful of donors were computed using OLGA. TCRdb obtained this table from immuneACCESS and retained in-frame rearrangements with V and J assigned. These tables miss some clones; where compared with another copy, unresolved V genes account for less than half of the shortfall, and the remainder is unexplained. The V and J calls and the clone size are those of that table, but D and trimming were determined from the DNA. In this sample the table shows millions of clones, about 95% of which occur a single time. The biggest ten clones account for 0.85% to 1.3% of the sample.

The CDR3 measures 16 amino acids from cysteine to phenylalanine. Left in the record is the CDR3 DNA by itself, 48 bases read in frame from the first base. The germline V gene (reference sequence) sets CDR1 to SEHNR and CDR2 to FQNEAQ. V drops 0 bases and J drops 4 bases, leaving 10 bases in between. Overall study results and their limits: Sharing across a few donors was observed for 5% to 6.5% of naive CD4, about 3.2% of naive CD8, 2% to 2.5% of memory CD4, and around 0.4% of memory CD8 clonotypes. Compared with non-shared clonotypes, the clonotypes found in all four sorted-subset donors had higher generation probabilities. Rarefaction of sorted-subset datasets indicated incomplete sequencing despite the large sequencing depth. Pairwise subsampling indicated that sequencing depth was expected to affect the degree of clonotype sharing among donors. The small number of donors limited the genetic and exposure-history diversity represented. Sampling was restricted to blood, and TCR repertoires in tissues likely differ from the TCR repertoires found in blood. Larger estimated clonotype richness was generally found for naive subsets than for memory subsets.

For the CD8 naive samples, CD45RO-negative cells were positively selected for CCR7, yielding a CD45RA+CCR7+ population from which TemRA cells were excluded. The donors were healthy, HIV-negative adults who had no recently reported acute infections or vaccinations. All donors were Caucasian adults living in Nashville, Tennessee, USA. Blood was collected by leukapheresis, and PBMCs were isolated by Ficoll-Histopaque density gradient centrifugation and then cryopreserved in liquid nitrogen vapor phase. Purity and quantity of every magnetically sorted T cell population were checked by analytical flow cytometry. Genomic DNA was isolated from every sorted fraction and measured by UV absorbance on a Nanodrop 2000c. On this clone: The antigen this receptor binds is unknown. No base qualities exist here, and no much larger clone lies one base off it.

The clonotype comes from a man aged 18-30 years in good health. The chain links TRBV7-9 with TRBJ1-6; confidence is insufficient to name the D gene. The sample consisted of naive CD8+ T cells sorted from blood. The cell subset or site label of this sample denotes: CD45RA+CCR7+. At the DNA level, the sequence is TGTGCCAGCAGCTTAGCGCAAGGAAAATATAATTCACCCCTCCACTTT. It translates to CASSLAQGKYNSPLHF.